The present TCR beta chain was sequenced within a study of yellow fever vaccine responses in identical twins. Whole-study findings and limits: Reportedly, the T cell response mounted by twins to vaccine seemed partly convergent, partly personalized.

From germline, CDR1 is DFQATT and CDR2 SNEGSKA (reference sequence). The CDR3 covers 14 residues. Note on this clonotype: Its target is unknown.

TCRdb ran MiXCR on the RT-PCR reads and lists one entry per CDR3 protein. This sample carries 3,000 to 3,500 distinct CDR3 sequences, about 88% of them seen once, and the ten largest clones take roughly 3%. The chain carries TRBV20-1 and TRBJ2-1, with TRBD2 identical over 8 bases. The receptor was isolated from a woman in her late teens or twenties who received the yellow fever vaccine. Sequenced here: T cells from blood (PBMCs), unsorted or a sorted subset (not recorded which), sampled before or after yellow fever vaccination (not recorded which). The DNA for the CDR3 is TGCAGAGCTCCAGGACTAGCAGAGTACAATGAGCAGTTCTTC. It codes for CRAPGLAEYNEQFF.